One and the same sample provided the 7 T cell receptor beta chains below, sequenced in a study of Ad26.COV2.S vaccination and SARS-CoV-2 variants. Clones were sequenced by immunoSEQ multiplex PCR, and TCRdb holds only the in-frame ones, with some missing. The table lists about 350,000 clones, roughly 81% of them singletons. The treatment denotes: about 20 received Ad26.COV2.S at low or high dose, single or two shots; 5 received placebo; per-sample allocation not given. On day 63 after the first injection, vaccine and placebo recipients gave samples. Sequences were derived from peripheral blood, sampled in a trial of Ad26.COV2.S vaccine versus placebo. The receptors come from a person aged 18-60 years who received the Ad26.COV2.S COVID-19 vaccine or a placebo.

CDR3 sequence (DNA): TGTGCCAGCAGCTTAGTGGGACAGGGTTTAACCGGGGAGCTGTTTTTT. Amino acids: CASSLVGQGLTGELFF. The chain recombines TRBV11-2 with TRBJ2-2, with 9 positions matching TRBD1. The ends lost 1 base at V and 5 bases at J; junction bases unmatched: 5. The CDR3 is 16 amino acids. Germline CDR1 reads SGHAT; CDR2 reads FQNNGV.

This clone has a handful of counts. The J gene is TRBJ1-1, the V gene TRBV28; D unclear. In germline, CDR1 is MDHEN, CDR2 SYDVKM. CDR3 length equals 11 residues. V was clipped by 8 bases and J by 3 bases, with 7 bases between them. The CDR3 DNA is TGTGCCAGCCGGCGGGACACTGAAGCTTTCTTT. Residues: CASRRDTEAFF.

V usage is TRBV6-6 and J usage is TRBJ1-5; D call uncertain. This CDR3 has 15 residues. Germline V gene sequence: CDR1 MNHNY, CDR2 SVGAGI (reference sequence). Trimming removed 0 bases at V and 3 bases at J, with 9 bases between. The CDR3, as DNA: TGTGCCAGCAGTTACTCGACTACAGTCAATCAGCCCCAGCATTTT. Its protein is CASSYSTTVNQPQHF.

The gene calls are TRBV11-2 and TRBJ1-1, with TRBD1 matching 8 bases. The J segment lost 4 bases and the V segment lost 5 bases, leaving 6 bases of the junction unmatched. Germline V CDR1 and CDR2: SGHAT, FQNNGV. CDR3 size: 14 residues. This CDR3 is CASSQGQGGTEAFF. The CDR3, as DNA: TGTGCCAGCAGCCAAGGACAGGGCGGCACTGAAGCTTTCTTT.

This chain uses TRBV28 with TRBJ2-3, with D possibly matching TRBD2 (6 bases). The CDR3 runs 16 residues. V was clipped by 5 bases and J by 0 bases, with 15 bases between them. From germline, CDR1 is MDHEN and CDR2 SYDVKM. DNA for the CDR3: TGTGCCAGCAGTCCCTTTAGCGGTATTAGCACAGATACGCAGTATTTT. Its protein is CASSPFSGISTDTQYF.

The gene calls are TRBV6-2 or TRBV6-3 and TRBJ2-7; D is perhaps TRBD1 or TRBD2 (5 bases each). The germline V gene encodes CDR1 MNHEY and CDR2 SVGEGT. Between the trimmed V and J ends, which lost 6 bases and 0 bases, there was a span of 15 bases. This CDR3 has 15 amino acids. CDR3 sequence (DNA): TGTGCCAGCAGCTCTCCGGGACGGAGCTCCTACGAGCAGTACTTC. Translated, it gives CASSSPGRSSYEQYF.

In the case of this clone: The sample carries other DNA sequences with the same CDR3. J is TRBJ2-7 and V is TRBV27, with a weak D call TRBD1 (6 bases). This CDR3 is built from 14 residues. V was clipped by 2 bases and J by 1 base, with 9 bases between them. CDR1 and CDR2 (germline): MNHEY, SMNVEV (reference sequence). The CDR3: CASSLTGSSYEQYF. The CDR3 DNA reads TGTGCCAGCAGTTTAACAGGGTCGTCCTACGAGCAGTACTTC.